The next 32 T cell receptor beta chains were all read from a single sample in a study of T cell repertoires in urothelial bladder cancer. Sequenced by immunoSEQ multiplex PCR; TCRdb stores in-frame clones only, minus some. Among some 8,600 clones listed, about three fifths were seen once. The sample was tumor-infiltrating cells from bladder cancer. These receptors were taken from a human donor with urothelial carcinoma.

The CDR3 spells CASSSRRGTGSSYEQYF. CDR3 bases: TGTGCCAGCAGCTCCCGGAGGGGGACAGGGAGCTCCTACGAGCAGTACTTC. The chain carries TRBV7-2 and TRBJ2-7, with TRBD1 identical over 9 bases. J lost 0 bases, V lost 4 bases, and 10 bases had no gene match. The CDR3 consists of 17 residues. Germline CDR1 is SGHTA and CDR2 is FQGNSA.

This chain links TRBV6-1 with TRBJ2-7; TRBD1 aligns across 7 bases. Losses at the gene ends were 0 bases for V and 0 bases for J; bases not matched to a gene: 5. The germline V gene encodes CDR1 MNHNS and CDR2 SASEGT. CDR3 length equals 16 residues. The CDR3 sequence is CASSEAPGQASYEQYF. Here the CDR3 DNA reads TGTGCCAGCAGTGAAGCACCCGGACAGGCCTCCTACGAGCAGTACTTC.

The chain employs TRBV25-1 and TRBJ1-6; no definite D call. Germline CDR1 reads MGHDK; CDR2 reads SYGVNS. The CDR3 covers 17 residues. Trimming left V 1 base short and J 0 bases short, with 10 bases between. Here the CDR3 DNA reads TGTGCCAGCAGTGAATTTCGGGTGAGCTCCTATAATTCACCCCTCCACTTT. This codes for CASSEFRVSSYNSPLHF. Supplemented by reference TRBV25-1 and TRBJ1-6, the full variable domain reads EADIYQTPRYLVIGTGKKITLECSQTMGHDKMYWYQQDPGMELHLIHYSYGVNSTEKGDLSSESTVSRIRTEHFPLTLESARPSHTSQYLCASSEFRVSSYNSPLHFGNGTRLTVT.

This clone has just one count. The chain uses TRBV30 and TRBJ2-1; unclear D gene. This CDR3 spans 16 amino acids. V gave up 1 base and J gave up 8 bases, with 21 bases separating them. The germline V gene has CDR1 GTSNPN and CDR2 SVGIG (reference sequence). CDR3 coding DNA: TGTGCCTGGAGTGCCCCTCCATCTCCAAGTGGGGATGAGCAGTTCTTC. It is translated as CAWSAPPSPSGDEQFF.

This clone was seen only once. The gene calls are TRBV15 and TRBJ2-2; D remains ambiguous. Deletions cut 0 bases from V and 7 bases from J, with 6 bases between. CDR3 length: 13 amino acids. CDR1 is LNHNV, CDR2 YYDKDF, per germline (reference sequence). The chain's CDR3 is CATSRDTNGELFF. The CDR3 bases are TGTGCCACCAGCAGAGATACGAACGGGGAGCTGTTTTTT. Looking up the rest from reference TRBV15 and TRBJ2-2 gives the full variable domain: DAMVIQNPRYQVTQFGKPVTLSCSQTLNHNVMYWYQQKSSQAPKLLFHYYDKDFNNEADTPDNFQSRRPNTSFCFLDIRSPGLGDTAMYLCATSRDTNGELFFGEGSRLTVL.

The chain couples TRBV27 to TRBJ2-7; a weak D match, TRBD2 (6 bases). The germline V and J ends were trimmed by 6 bases and 3 bases, with 15 bases remaining between them. Germline V gene sequence: CDR1 MNHEY, CDR2 SMNVEV (reference sequence). The CDR3 totals 14 residues. The CDR3 coding sequence is TGTGCCAGCAGCTACGGGGGAAACGGCTACGAGCAGTACTTC. Its protein is CASSYGGNGYEQYF.

The chain carries TRBV2 and TRBJ2-1; 7 bases align to TRBD1. Germline lookup yields CDR1 SNHLY and CDR2 FYNNEI. CDR3 length: 13 residues. Losses at the gene ends were 8 bases for V and 6 bases for J; bases not matched to a gene: 7. CDR3 protein: CASETRQGNEQFF. DNA of the CDR3: TGTGCCAGCGAAACGAGACAGGGCAATGAGCAGTTCTTC.

The J gene is TRBJ1-6, the V gene TRBV28, with TRBD1 identical over 7 bases. With V trimmed by 8 bases and J by 10 bases, 5 bases remained unmatched. The germline V gene has CDR1 MDHEN and CDR2 SYDVKM. This CDR3 contains 12 residues. CDR3 amino acids: CASRGGQSPLHF. For the CDR3, the DNA is TGTGCCAGCCGAGGGGGCCAATCACCCCTCCACTTT.

The chain joins TRBV2 to TRBJ1-6, with 8 bases that match TRBD1. Per the germline V gene, CDR1 is SNHLY and CDR2 is FYNNEI. Trimming removed 3 bases from V and 10 bases from J; junction bases left unmatched: 2. This CDR3 contains 13 residues. The CDR3 loop is CASSDRGRSPLHF. CDR3 sequence (DNA): TGTGCCAGCAGTGACAGGGGGCGGTCACCCCTCCACTTT.

The genes are TRBV4-3 and TRBJ2-7, with TRBD1 matching 8 bases. The length of the CDR3 is 13 residues. The V gene end was trimmed by 3 bases and the J gene end by 3 bases; junction bases not matched to a gene: 1. CDR1 and CDR2 from the germline V gene are LGHNA and YSLEER. CDR3: CASSQGQDYEQYF. CDR3 DNA sequence: TGCGCCAGCAGCCAGGGACAGGACTACGAGCAGTACTTC.

The V call is TRBV9, the J call TRBJ2-3; 15 nucleotides align to TRBD2. The CDR3 spans 17 residues. Germline CDR1 SGDLS, CDR2 YYNGEE. The trim removed 4 bases at V and 2 bases at J, leaving 5 bases unmatched. The CDR3 DNA reads TGTGCCAGCAGCAGGACTAGCGGGGGGGACAACACAGATACGCAGTATTTT. This gives the protein CASSRTSGGDNTDTQYF.

As DNA, the CDR3 is TGTGCCAGCAGCGACGGACGGGGCTACGAGCAGTACTTC. Its protein is CASSDGRGYEQYF. V gene TRBV2 combines with J gene TRBJ2-7; a weak D match, TRBD2 (5 bases). The CDR3 sequence is 13 residues long. Trimming stripped 6 bases from V and 3 bases from J, with 12 bases between. Looked up from germline, CDR1 is SNHLY and CDR2 is FYNNEI.

The V gene is TRBV2, the J gene TRBJ1-1; D ambiguous. The germline V gene encodes CDR1 SNHLY and CDR2 FYNNEI. V was shortened by 11 bases and J by 7 bases, with 14 bases between the two germline ends. The CDR3 loop spans 11 amino acids. DNA of the CDR3: TGTGCCGGACCCCCCGGCGGTGAAGCTTTCTTT. Translation gives CAGPPGGEAFF.

The chain joins TRBV5-1 to TRBJ2-2, with D unresolved. The germline V gene has CDR1 SGHRS and CDR2 YFSETQ. The CDR3 consists of 15 residues. The V gene lost 6 bases and the J gene lost 1 base, with 13 bases spanning the gap. CDR3 DNA: TGCGCCAGCACCTCCTCAACAGTGAACACCGGGGAGCTGTTTTTT. Its translation: CASTSSTVNTGELFF.

This sequence joins TRBV6-4 and TRBJ2-1; 7 bases line up with TRBD2. Losses at the gene ends were 11 bases for V and 2 bases for J; bases not matched to a gene: 3. CDR1 is MRHNA, CDR2 SNTAGT, per germline. CDR3 length: 12 amino acids. DNA of the CDR3: TGTGCCTGCCGGGGGGCCTACAATGAGCAGTTCTTC. Its translation: CACRGAYNEQFF.

This clone came up a few times. CDR3 sequence reads: CASSLSLAGNTIYF. The CDR3 DNA sequence: TGTGCCAGCAGCTTAAGTCTGGCTGGAAACACCATATATTTT. This chain joins TRBV5-4 and TRBJ1-3; D is undetermined. V gave up 2 bases and J gave up 2 bases, with 8 bases separating them. Per germline, CDR1 SGHNT and CDR2 YYREEE (reference sequence). The CDR3 is 14 amino acids.

This CDR3 is CASSDGLGYGYTF. CDR3 nucleotides: TGTGCCAGCAGTGATGGGCTTGGCTATGGCTACACCTTC. The chain is built from TRBV2 and TRBJ1-2; no reliable D call. V lost 3 bases to trimming and J lost 4 bases, with 9 bases between them. Per germline, CDR1 SNHLY and CDR2 FYNNEI. The CDR3 contains 13 residues.

This clone was seen only a few times. The V call is TRBV19, the J call TRBJ1-2, with 11 bases that match TRBD1. Germline loops: CDR1 LNHDA, CDR2 SQIVND (reference sequence). J was trimmed by 8 bases and V by 8 bases; bases with no gene match: 7. The CDR3 runs 13 residues. This CDR3 is CASGTGGGSGYTF. As DNA, the CDR3 is TGTGCCAGTGGGACAGGGGGAGGTAGCGGCTACACCTTC.

The DNA for the CDR3 is TGTGCTAGTGGTACGGGACAGGGTTCCTACGAGCAGTACTTC. Protein: CASGTGQGSYEQYF. This rearrangement joins TRBV12-5 to TRBJ2-7; 9 nucleotides match TRBD1. The CDR3 extends over 14 amino acids. Germline CDR1 is LGHNT and CDR2 is FRNRAP. J was trimmed by 1 base and V by 5 bases; bases with no gene match: 3.

Only a few counts were recorded for this clone. Other nucleotide sequences in the sample specify the same CDR3. This CDR3 reads CASSWGLDSYEQYF. CDR3 sequence (DNA): TGTGCCAGCAGCTGGGGACTAGATTCCTACGAGCAGTACTTC. The chain couples TRBV7-8 to TRBJ2-7, with TRBD2 identical over 8 bases. The germline gives CDR1 SGHVS, CDR2 FQNEAQ. V lost 4 bases and J lost 1; bases outside the gene matches: 3. The CDR3 spans 14 residues.

This clone was observed a handful of times. The chain links TRBV4-1 to TRBJ1-1; no reliable D call. Between the trimmed V and J ends, which lost 4 bases and 5 bases, there was a span of 11 bases. The CDR3 runs to 13 residues. Germline V lookup: CDR1 MGHRA, CDR2 YSYEKL. The CDR3 DNA follows: TGCGCCAGCAGCCTCGACCTACGGACTGAAGCTTTCTTT. Translated: CASSLDLRTEAFF.

This chain uses TRBV10-3 with TRBJ1-5; TRBD1 might be the D (6 bases). Germline CDR1 reads ENHRY; CDR2 reads SYGVKD. There are 15 residues in the CDR3. Trimming removed 3 bases from V and 0 bases from J, with 9 bases in between. The CDR3 loop is CAISEGGISNQPQHF. CDR3 in DNA: TGTGCCATCAGTGAAGGGGGGATTAGCAATCAGCCCCAGCATTTT.

The V call is TRBV11-2, the J call TRBJ1-1; a possible D gene is TRBD1 (5 bases). The CDR3 runs to 13 residues. Trimming shortened V by 5 bases and J by 1 base, and 8 bases separated the two germline ends. Germline CDR1 is SGHAT and CDR2 is FQNNGV. Here the CDR3 reads CASSPGRNTEAFF. The CDR3 DNA sequence: TGTGCCAGCAGCCCGGGACGGAACACTGAAGCTTTCTTT.

The chain couples TRBV10-3 to TRBJ1-1; a weak D match, TRBD1 (5 bases). Between the trimmed V and J ends, which lost 6 bases and 4 bases, there was a span of 15 bases. The CDR3 is 14 residues long. The germline gives CDR1 ENHRY, CDR2 SYGVKD. CDR3 loop: CAIRATEGFTEAFF. The CDR3 DNA reads TGTGCCATCAGGGCTACCGAGGGGTTCACTGAAGCTTTCTTT.

The chain employs TRBV9 and TRBJ2-7, with 14 bases fitting TRBD2. In germline, CDR1 is SGDLS, CDR2 YYNGEE. The ends lost 4 bases at V and 1 base at J; junction bases unmatched: 7. The CDR3 totals 17 residues. Here the CDR3 reads CASSPGTSGGSSYEQYF. CDR3 nucleotides: TGTGCCAGCAGCCCGGGGACTAGCGGGGGTTCATCCTACGAGCAGTACTTC.

V is TRBV5-1 and J is TRBJ1-2, with 7 bases that match TRBD1. The germline V gene has CDR1 SGHRS and CDR2 YFSETQ. J was trimmed by 8 bases and V by 0 bases; bases with no gene match: 4. The CDR3 contains 13 residues. The CDR3 DNA is TGCGCCAGCAGCTTGGAGGGACAGAGGGGCTACACCTTC. Its protein is CASSLEGQRGYTF.

V and J are TRBV6-1 and TRBJ2-4, with a tentative D call TRBD2 (6 bases). Germline CDR1 reads MNHNS; CDR2 reads SASEGT. The CDR3 is made up of 13 amino acids. V was trimmed by 2 bases and J by 6 bases, leaving 8 bases between them. This CDR3 is CASSELRGNIQYF. The CDR3 nucleotides are TGTGCCAGCAGTGAACTGCGGGGAAACATTCAGTACTTC.

V is TRBV9 and J is TRBJ1-2, with 8 bases that match TRBD1. This CDR3 contains 17 residues. The germline gives CDR1 SGDLS, CDR2 YYNGEE. V lost 0 bases, J lost 8 bases, and 15 bases stayed unmatched. This CDR3 reads CASSVEDTLGQDNGYTF. The DNA of the CDR3 is TGTGCCAGCAGCGTAGAGGACACGTTGGGACAGGATAACGGCTACACCTTC. The full variable domain, its missing parts supplied by reference TRBV9 and TRBJ1-2, is DSGVTQTPKHLITATGQRVTLRCSPRSGDLSVYWYQQSLDQGLQFLIQYYNGEERAKGNILERFSAQQFPDLHSELNLSSLELGDSALYFCASSVEDTLGQDNGYTFGSGTRLTVV.

This chain joins TRBV7-6 and TRBJ2-7; D tentatively reads TRBD1 or TRBD2 (5 bases each). With 2 bases removed from V and 0 bases from J, the gap between germline ends came to 11 bases. The CDR3 consists of 15 residues. The germline V gene has CDR1 SGHVS and CDR2 FNYEAQ. The CDR3, as DNA: TGTGCCAGCAGCTTAAGTCCAGGGAGCTCCTACGAGCAGTACTTC. Amino acids: CASSLSPGSSYEQYF. The full variable domain, in which reference TRBV7-6 and TRBJ2-7 provide the parts outside the CDR3, is GAGVSQSPRYKVTKRGQDVALRCDPISGHVSLYWYRQALGQGPEFLTYFNYEAQQDKSGLPNDRFSAERPEGSISTLTIQRTEQRDSAMYRCASSLSPGSSYEQYFGPGTRLTVT.

This clone was seen only a few times. The V gene is TRBV5-1, the J gene TRBJ2-1; no clear D. Germline V lookup: CDR1 SGHRS, CDR2 YFSETQ. V shed 2 bases and J shed 6 bases, with 9 bases lying between them. The CDR3 loop spans 13 amino acids. The CDR3 sequence is CASSFYSSNEQFF. The CDR3 DNA reads TGCGCCAGCAGCTTCTACTCAAGCAATGAGCAGTTCTTC.

The CDR3 nucleotides read TGCGCCAGCAGCCAAGAGGGGGCGAACAATGAGCAGTTCTTC. Translation gives CASSQEGANNEQFF. The V call is TRBV4-1, the J call TRBJ2-1; tentatively, D is TRBD1 (6 bases). The CDR3 has 14 amino acids. Trimming took 0 bases from V and 5 from J, leaving 8 bases between them. Germline V gives CDR1 MGHRA, CDR2 YSYEKL.

The CDR3 protein is CASSLGGRQGVPGYTF. The CDR3 DNA sequence: TGTGCCAGCAGCTTGGGCGGACGACAGGGGGTCCCTGGCTACACCTTC. This rearrangement joins TRBV5-4 to TRBJ1-2; 9 positions agree with TRBD1. The length of the CDR3 is 16 residues. CDR1 and CDR2 from the germline V gene are SGHNT and YYREEE (reference sequence). V shed 0 bases and J 7 bases; nucleotides not matched to a gene: 10.